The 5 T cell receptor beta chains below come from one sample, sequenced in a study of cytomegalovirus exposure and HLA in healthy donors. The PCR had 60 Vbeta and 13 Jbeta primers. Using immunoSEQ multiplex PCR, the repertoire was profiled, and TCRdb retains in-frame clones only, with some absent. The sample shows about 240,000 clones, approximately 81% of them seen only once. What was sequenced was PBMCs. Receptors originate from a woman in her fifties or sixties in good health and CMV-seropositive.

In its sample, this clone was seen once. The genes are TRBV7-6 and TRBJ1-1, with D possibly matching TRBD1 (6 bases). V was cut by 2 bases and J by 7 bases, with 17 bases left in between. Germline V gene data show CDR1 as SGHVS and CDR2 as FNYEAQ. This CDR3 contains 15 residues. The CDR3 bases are TGTGCCAGCAGCTTATTTTGGGGGGCGGGGGGTGAAGCTTTCTTT. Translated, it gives CASSLFWGAGGEAFF.

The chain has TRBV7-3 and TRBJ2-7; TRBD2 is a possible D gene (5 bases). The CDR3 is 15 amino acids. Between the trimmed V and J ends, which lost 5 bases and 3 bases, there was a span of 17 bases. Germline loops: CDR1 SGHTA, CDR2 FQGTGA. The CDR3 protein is CASSPWTSHGYEQYF. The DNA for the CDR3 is TGTGCCAGCAGCCCCTGGACTTCACACGGCTACGAGCAGTACTTC. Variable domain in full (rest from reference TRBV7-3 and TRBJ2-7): GAGVSQTPSNKVTEKGKYVELRCDPISGHTALYWYRQSLGQGPEFLIYFQGTGAADDSGLPNDRFFAVRPEGSVSTLKIQRTERGDSAVYLCASSPWTSHGYEQYFGPGTRLTVT.

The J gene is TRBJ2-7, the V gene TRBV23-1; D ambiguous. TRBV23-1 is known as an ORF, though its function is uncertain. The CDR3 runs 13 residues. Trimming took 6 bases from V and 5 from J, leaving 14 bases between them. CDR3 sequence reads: CASRHLSADEQYF. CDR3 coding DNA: TGCGCCAGCAGGCATTTATCGGCGGACGAGCAGTACTTC.

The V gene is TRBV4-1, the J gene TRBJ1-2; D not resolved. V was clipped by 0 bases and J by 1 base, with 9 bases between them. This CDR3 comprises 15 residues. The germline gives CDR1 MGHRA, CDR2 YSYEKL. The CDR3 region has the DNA TGCGCCAGCAGCCAAGATGAGGGCGGTAACTATGGCTACACCTTC. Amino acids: CASSQDEGGNYGYTF.

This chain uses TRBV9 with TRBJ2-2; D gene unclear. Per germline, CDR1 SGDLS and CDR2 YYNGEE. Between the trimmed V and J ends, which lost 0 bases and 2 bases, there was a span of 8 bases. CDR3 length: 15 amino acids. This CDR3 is CASSVGLLNTGELFF. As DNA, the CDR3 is TGTGCCAGCAGCGTAGGACTCCTCAACACCGGGGAGCTGTTTTTT.